These 17 T cell receptor beta chains originate from one sample sequenced in a study of blood T cell repertoires in COVID-19. Libraries were prepared by immunoSEQ multiplex PCR; TCRdb keeps only in-frame clonotypes and omits some of them. The sample consists of some 200,000 clones, 80% to 90% of them appearing once. Sequenced: peripheral blood. Receptors originate from a woman aged 80 or over with acute or convalescent COVID-19.

The rearrangement joins TRBV4-2 to TRBJ1-5; 7 positions agree with TRBD1. V was pared by 3 bases and J by 4 bases, with 6 bases of the junction left unmatched. This CDR3 has 15 residues. CDR1 is LGHNA and CDR2 is YNFKEQ in the germline V gene. The CDR3 nucleotides are TGTGCCAGCAGCCAGGACGGGACAGCTAATCAGCCCCAGCATTTT. It encodes CASSQDGTANQPQHF.

The CDR3 nucleotides are TGTGCCAGCAGCGCGGGGACTAGTGGGGCTTTCAAAGAGACCCAGTACTTC. Protein: CASSAGTSGAFKETQYF. V gene TRBV7-3 combines with J gene TRBJ2-5; 8 bases align to TRBD2. The CDR3 runs to 17 residues. V gave up 5 bases and J gave up 3 bases; unmatched junction bases: 14. The germline V gene encodes CDR1 SGHTA and CDR2 FQGTGA.

The chain joins TRBV2 to TRBJ2-1, with 10 bases identical to TRBD1. CDR1 and CDR2 from the germline V gene are SNHLY and FYNNEI. V lost 4 bases to trimming and J lost 7 bases; unmatched junction nucleotides: 7. The CDR3 is 15 residues long. The CDR3 DNA is TGTGCCAGCAGTGCTGACAGGGGGCTACTAAATGAGCAGTTCTTC. Amino acid sequence: CASSADRGLLNEQFF.

This clone appeared a few times. The chain recombines TRBV6-1 with TRBJ1-3, with 9 bases that match TRBD1. Germline CDR1 reads MNHNS; CDR2 reads SASEGT. Trimming at V came to 6 bases and at J to 3 bases, leaving 9 bases not matched to a gene. CDR3 length: 16 residues. CDR3 bases: TGTGCCAGCAGGGAAACAGGGGGCCGGTTTGGAAACACCATATATTTT. It codes for CASRETGGRFGNTIYF.

This clone was found a few times. The sample has other DNA sequences that encode this CDR3 too. The chain combines TRBV12-3 or TRBV12-4 with TRBJ1-1; D is unresolved. The V and J ends lost 3 bases and 1 base respectively, with 6 bases between them. The CDR3 spans 13 residues. CDR3 coding DNA: TGTGCCAGCAGTTTGCGGGGGAACACTGAAGCTTTCTTT. Translating gives CASSLRGNTEAFF.

The chain joins TRBV5-5 to TRBJ1-4, with D maybe TRBD1 (5 bases). V gave up 3 bases and J gave up 8 bases, with 20 bases separating them. The CDR3 consists of 16 residues. Germline CDR1 SGHKS, CDR2 YYEKEE (reference sequence). Here the CDR3 DNA reads TGTGCCAGCAGCTGGGGGTCCCGGGAGGGGAACGAAAAACTGTTTTTT. It is translated as CASSWGSREGNEKLFF.

The gene calls are TRBV29-1 and TRBJ1-2; D possibly corresponds to TRBD1 (5 bases). Germline-derived CDR1 and CDR2 are SQVTM and ANQGSEA. Trimming shortened V by 6 bases and J by 6 bases, and 20 bases separated the two germline ends. CDR3 length: 14 residues. The CDR3 nucleotides read TGCAGCGTCGGCCCCTTAGGGGCCGGAAATGGCTACACCTTC. Protein product: CSVGPLGAGNGYTF. The complete variable domain, with remaining parts taken from reference TRBV29-1 and TRBJ1-2, reads SAVISQKPSRDICQRGTSLTIQCQVDSQVTMMFWYRQQPGQSLTLIATANQGSEATYESGFVIDKFPISRPNLTFSTLTVSNMSPEDSSIYLCSVGPLGAGNGYTFGSGTRLTVV.

The V gene is TRBV3-1 (or the pseudogene TRBV3-2), the J gene TRBJ2-7, with 10 bases matching TRBD2. Germline CDR1 reads LGHDT; CDR2 reads YNNKEL (reference sequence). Losses at the gene ends were 7 bases for V and 0 bases for J; bases not matched to a gene: 6. CDR3 size: 15 residues. CDR3 sequence reads: CASTPSGGLSYEQYF. The CDR3 nucleotides read TGTGCCAGCACCCCTAGCGGGGGCCTCTCCTACGAGCAGTACTTC.

The chain combines TRBV4-2 with TRBJ2-2, with D possibly TRBD2 on 5 matching bases. V was shortened by 6 bases and J by 3 bases, with 23 bases between the two germline ends. The CDR3 is 18 amino acids. CDR1 is LGHNA, CDR2 YNFKEQ, per germline. The CDR3 sequence is CASSRLSGDYRDTGELFF. The DNA of the CDR3 is TGTGCCAGCAGTCGACTATCCGGAGACTACCGCGACACCGGGGAGCTGTTTTTT.

This clone has only one observation. Additional DNA sequences in this sample encode the identical CDR3. The rearrangement links TRBV18 to TRBJ1-2, with unresolved D. Trimming removed 0 bases at V and 2 bases at J, with 7 bases between. The germline V gene has CDR1 KGHSH and CDR2 LQKENI. This CDR3 contains 14 residues. CDR3 sequence (DNA): TGTGCCAGCTCACCACCTGCAGGAAACTATGGCTACACCTTC. It encodes CASSPPAGNYGYTF.

The chain uses TRBV6-5 and TRBJ2-7, with D possibly being TRBD1 (6 bases). Between the trimmed V and J ends, which lost 6 bases and 3 bases, there was a span of 12 bases. This CDR3 contains 13 residues. In germline, CDR1 is MNHEY, CDR2 SVGAGI. The CDR3 bases are TGTGCCAGCAGCCCACAGGGAAACTACGAGCAGTACTTC. Its translation: CASSPQGNYEQYF.

The V call is TRBV19, the J call TRBJ1-1, with 9 bases identical to TRBD1. J lost 3 bases, V lost 5 bases, and 7 bases had no gene match. The germline CDR1 and CDR2 sequences are LNHDA and SQIVND (reference sequence). This CDR3 spans 15 amino acids. Here the CDR3 DNA reads TGTGCCAGTAGTCACCGGGACAGGGCAGACACTGAAGCTTTCTTT. Translating it yields CASSHRDRADTEAFF.

This chain connects TRBV27 to TRBJ2-5, with D maybe TRBD2 (6 bases). CDR3 length: 13 residues. Germline lookup yields CDR1 MNHEY and CDR2 SMNVEV (reference sequence). V lost 5 bases, J lost 5 bases, and 12 bases lay in between. CDR3 nucleotides: TGTGCCAGCAGTCTCCGGGAGCGGGAGACCCAGTACTTC. It encodes CASSLRERETQYF.

The rearrangement links TRBV29-1 to TRBJ1-5, with D perhaps TRBD1 (6 bases). The V end lost 0 bases, the J end lost 5 bases, and 8 bases lay between the germline ends. Germline values: CDR1 SQVTM, CDR2 ANQGSEA. The CDR3 consists of 13 residues. CDR3 region: CSVEEDRYQPQHF. For the CDR3, the DNA is TGCAGCGTTGAAGAGGACAGATATCAGCCCCAGCATTTT. Combining the CDR3 with reference TRBV29-1 and TRBJ1-5 gives the whole variable domain SAVISQKPSRDICQRGTSLTIQCQVDSQVTMMFWYRQQPGQSLTLIATANQGSEATYESGFVIDKFPISRPNLTFSTLTVSNMSPEDSSIYLCSVEEDRYQPQHFGDGTRLSIL.

The chain combines TRBV7-9 with TRBJ2-7; 7 nucleotides align to TRBD2. Germline loops: CDR1 SEHNR, CDR2 FQNEAQ (reference sequence). With 3 bases clipped from V and 0 bases from J, the junction kept 11 bases outside the gene matches. This CDR3 has 17 amino acids. CDR3 in DNA: TGTGCCAGCAGCTTTCCATCAACTAGCGCGAGCTCCTACGAGCAGTACTTC. This encodes CASSFPSTSASSYEQYF.

Concerning this clone: One end of the junction varies from germline; a read error may be responsible. The CDR3 DNA reads TGTGCTAGCAGCTCAGGACAGGGGGCTCGGAATGAGCAGTTCTTC. Its translation is CASSSGQGARNEQFF. The chain employs TRBV7-7 and TRBJ2-1, with 11 bases lining up with TRBD1. The CDR3 loop spans 15 amino acids. Germline assignment: CDR1 SSHAT and CDR2 FNYEAQ (reference sequence).

The gene calls are TRBV18 and TRBJ2-7, with 8 positions matching TRBD2. Trimming took 3 bases from V and 3 from J; bases not matched to a gene: 13. Germline V gene data show CDR1 as KGHSH and CDR2 as LQKENI. This CDR3 contains 17 residues. The CDR3 here is CASSPPRGGSPLYEQYF. In nucleotides, the CDR3 is TGTGCCAGCTCACCCCCCCGCGGGGGGTCCCCCCTCTACGAGCAGTACTTC.